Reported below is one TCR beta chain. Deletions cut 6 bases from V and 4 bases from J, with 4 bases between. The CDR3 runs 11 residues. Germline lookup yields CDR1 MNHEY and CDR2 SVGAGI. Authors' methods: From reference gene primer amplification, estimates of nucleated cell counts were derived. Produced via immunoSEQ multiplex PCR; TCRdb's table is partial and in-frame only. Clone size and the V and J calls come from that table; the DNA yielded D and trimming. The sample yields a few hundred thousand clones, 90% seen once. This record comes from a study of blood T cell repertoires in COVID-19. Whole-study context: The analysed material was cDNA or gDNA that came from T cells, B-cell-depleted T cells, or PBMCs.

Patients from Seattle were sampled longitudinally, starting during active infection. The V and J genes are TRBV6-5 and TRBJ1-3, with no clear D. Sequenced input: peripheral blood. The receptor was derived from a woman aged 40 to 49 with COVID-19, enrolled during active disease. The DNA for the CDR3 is TGTGCCAGCAGGCTAGGAAACACCATATATTTT. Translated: CASRLGNTIYF.